The 11 T cell receptor beta chains below come from one sample, sequenced in a study of PD-1 blockade in classical Hodgkin lymphoma. Libraries were prepared by immunoSEQ multiplex PCR; TCRdb keeps only in-frame clonotypes and omits some of them. The sample has tens of thousands of clones; around nine tenths are singletons. Regarding time point: cycle 4 day 1 (C4D1), after 6 weeks of nivolumab. Every one of the patients relapsed after autologous stem cell transplantation (brentuximab vedotin exposure was variable). Sequenced here: peripheral blood mononuclear cells (PBMCs), sampled before the fourth cycle of nivolumab. Receptors were obtained from a human donor with classical Hodgkin lymphoma.

V and J are TRBV9 and TRBJ2-7, with 11 bases that match TRBD1. Germline CDR1 and CDR2: SGDLS and YYNGEE. Trimming took 0 bases from V and 4 from J; bases not matched to a gene: 3. The CDR3 spans 15 residues. CDR3 residues: CASSVGGTGGYEQYF. Written as DNA, the CDR3 is TGTGCCAGCAGCGTAGGGGGGACAGGGGGATACGAGCAGTACTTC.

The genes are TRBV19 and TRBJ1-6; no clear D. Germline CDR1 LNHDA, CDR2 SQIVND (reference sequence). V was clipped by 6 bases and J by 0 bases, with 15 bases between them. This CDR3 is 17 amino acids long. CDR3 nucleotides: TGTGCCAGTAGACTGACGACGGCGAGCTCCTATAATTCACCCCTCCACTTT. Protein product: CASRLTTASSYNSPLHF. The whole variable domain, filled in from reference TRBV19 and TRBJ1-6, reads DGGITQSPKYLFRKEGQNVTLSCEQNLNHDAMYWYRQDPGQGLRLIYYSQIVNDFQKGDIAEGYSVSREKKESFPLTVTSAQKNPTAFYLCASRLTTASSYNSPLHFGNGTRLTVT.

The gene calls are TRBV11-1 and TRBJ2-1; 10 positions agree with TRBD2. J lost 10 bases, V lost 1 base, and 7 bases had no gene match. The CDR3 contains 15 residues. Germline loops: CDR1 SGHAT, CDR2 FQDESV (reference sequence). Here the CDR3 DNA reads TGTGCCAGCAGCTTAGAGCCTAGCGGGAGTTGGGAGCAGTTCTTC. Protein: CASSLEPSGSWEQFF.

V and J are TRBV7-2 and TRBJ1-5; D possibly corresponds to TRBD1 (6 bases). The CDR3 contains 15 residues. Trimming stripped 5 bases from V and 7 bases from J, with 18 bases between. CDR1 and CDR2 from the germline V gene are SGHTA and FQGNSA. The CDR3, as DNA: TGTGCCAGCAGCCCCGGTGGGGGGCAACTCCAGCCCCAGCATTTT. Protein: CASSPGGGQLQPQHF. Filled out from reference TRBV7-2 and TRBJ1-5, the complete variable domain reads GAGVSQSPSNKVTEKGKDVELRCDPISGHTALYWYRQSLGQGLEFLIYFQGNSAPDKSGLPSDRFSAERTGGSVSTLTIQRTQQEDSAVYLCASSPGGGQLQPQHFGDGTRLSIL.

The chain couples TRBV7-6 to TRBJ2-7; 9 bases map to TRBD2. The CDR3 totals 15 residues. With V trimmed by 4 bases and J by 2 bases, 6 bases remained unmatched. Germline V gene data show CDR1 as SGHVS and CDR2 as FNYEAQ. In DNA, the CDR3 is TGTGCCAGCAGCTCTTTTAGCGGGGGCCCCTACGAGCAGTACTTC. The encoded protein is CASSSFSGGPYEQYF.

V is TRBV4-2 and J is TRBJ2-7; 11 nucleotides align to TRBD2. V was pared by 0 bases and J by 8 bases, with 6 bases of the junction left unmatched. Germline V gene lookup returns CDR1 LGHNA and CDR2 YNFKEQ. The CDR3 sequence is 15 residues long. For the CDR3, the DNA is TGTGCCAGCAGCCAAGAGGGGCGACTAGCGGGGAAGCAGTACTTC. This encodes CASSQEGRLAGKQYF.

This clone was detected only a few times. The chain recombines TRBV5-1 with TRBJ2-1; 15 bases are a match to TRBD2. Germline CDR1 SGHRS, CDR2 YFSETQ. After removal of 3 bases from V and 10 bases from J, the junction contained 5 bases not matched to a gene. This CDR3 spans 15 amino acids. As DNA, the CDR3 is TGCGCCAGCAGCTATTGGACTAGCGGGAGGGCCGAGCAGTTCTTC. The encoded protein is CASSYWTSGRAEQFF. Full variable domain (missing parts from reference TRBV5-1 and TRBJ2-1): KAGVTQTPRYLIKTRGQQVTLSCSPISGHRSVSWYQQTPGQGLQFLFEYFSETQRNKGNFPGRFSGRQFSNSRSEMNVSTLELGDSALYLCASSYWTSGRAEQFFGPGTRLTVL.

The rearrangement joins TRBV7-2 to TRBJ2-2; 10 nucleotides line up with TRBD1. Germline CDR1 is SGHTA and CDR2 is FQGNSA. The trim removed 6 bases at V and 6 bases at J, leaving 4 bases unmatched. The CDR3 is 14 amino acids. The CDR3 loop is CASRRTGGPGELFF. The CDR3 bases are TGTGCCAGCAGAAGGACAGGGGGGCCCGGGGAGCTGTTTTTT.

V and J are TRBV28 and TRBJ2-1, with a possible D match to TRBD2 (6 bases). The CDR3 is made up of 16 amino acids. Trimming left V 2 bases short and J 6 bases short, with 17 bases between. Germline loops: CDR1 MDHEN, CDR2 SYDVKM. The CDR3 sequence is CASSLGPSGEGNEQFF. CDR3 coding DNA: TGTGCCAGCAGTTTAGGGCCCTCGGGAGAAGGCAATGAGCAGTTCTTC. Using reference TRBV28 and TRBJ2-1 for the parts outside the CDR3, the full variable domain is DVKVTQSSRYLVKRTGEKVFLECVQDMDHENMFWYRQDPGLGLRLIYFSYDVKMKEKGDIPEGYSVSREKKERFSLILESASTNQTSMYLCASSLGPSGEGNEQFFGPGTRLTVL.

The sample holds one count of this clone. The chain combines TRBV4-2 with TRBJ2-6, with D unresolved. V lost 0 bases to trimming and J lost 0 bases, with 6 bases between them. The germline CDR1 and CDR2 sequences are LGHNA and YNFKEQ. The CDR3 is made up of 16 amino acids. The CDR3 spells CASSQDESSGANVLTF. CDR3 coding DNA: TGTGCCAGCAGCCAAGACGAGAGCTCTGGGGCCAACGTCCTGACTTTC.

J is TRBJ1-1 and V is TRBV7-9; 11 positions agree with TRBD1. Germline lookup yields CDR1 SEHNR and CDR2 FQNEAQ (reference sequence). The V segment lost 5 bases and the J segment 2 bases; nucleotides outside the gene matches: 4. This CDR3 region has 15 residues. CDR3 sequence: CASSGQGASNTEAFF. For the CDR3, the DNA is TGTGCCAGCAGCGGACAGGGGGCGAGTAACACTGAAGCTTTCTTT.